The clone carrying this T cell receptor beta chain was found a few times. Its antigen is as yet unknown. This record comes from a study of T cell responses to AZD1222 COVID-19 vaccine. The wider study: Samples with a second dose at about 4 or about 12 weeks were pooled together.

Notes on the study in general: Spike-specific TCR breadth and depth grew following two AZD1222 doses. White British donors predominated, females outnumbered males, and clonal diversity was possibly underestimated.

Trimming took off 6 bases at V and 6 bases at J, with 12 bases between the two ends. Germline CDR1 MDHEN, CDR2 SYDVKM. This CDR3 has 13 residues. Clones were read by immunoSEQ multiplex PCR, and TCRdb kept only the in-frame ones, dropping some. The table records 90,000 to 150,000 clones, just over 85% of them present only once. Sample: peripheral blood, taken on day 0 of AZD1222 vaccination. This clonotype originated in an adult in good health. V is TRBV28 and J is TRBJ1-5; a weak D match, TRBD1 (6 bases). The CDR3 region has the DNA TGTGCCAGCAGGGAAGGGGGGGGTCAGCCCCAGCATTTT. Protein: CASREGGGQPQHF.